The present T cell receptor (beta chain) was sequenced within a study of patients and donors after allogeneic stem cell transplantation. The CDR3 totals 17 residues. Germline trimming cut 5 bases from V and 3 bases from J; bases unmatched to any gene: 9. Looked up from germline, CDR1 is MNHEY and CDR2 is SVGEGT. TCRdb analysed the RT-PCR reads with MiXCR anew, one entry per CDR3 protein. The sample holds over 150,000 distinct CDR3 sequences; 25% to 35% are singletons and the top ten take approximately 3.5%. The sequenced sample was blood, either unsorted or a sorted T cell fraction (not recorded which). The rearrangement uses TRBV6-2 or TRBV6-3 and TRBJ2-4, with 11 positions matching TRBD2. This receptor was identified in a human donor who was either an allogeneic HSCT recipient or a stem cell or donor lymphocyte infusion donor (not recorded which). It is not recorded whose cells these are; they may come from a transplant donor. CDR3 region: CASSPQTSGTVKNIQYF. The CDR3 DNA sequence: TGTGCCAGCAGTCCCCAGACTAGCGGGACGGTCAAAAACATTCAGTACTTC.